This TCR beta chain was profiled in a study of cytomegalovirus exposure and HLA in healthy donors. The study, taken as a whole, reports: Sequencing had likely introduced a cluster of highly shared sequence variants as an artifact. In a later analysis, V- and J-gene trimming of beta chains associated with a DCLRE1C missense variant, replicated independently.

The CDR3 loop spans 17 amino acids. Trimming removed 6 bases from V and 0 bases from J; junction bases left unmatched: 4. Germline V lookup: CDR1 SNHLY, CDR2 FYNNEI. A multiplex PCR was run with 60 Vbeta primers and 13 Jbeta primers. Libraries were prepared by immunoSEQ multiplex PCR; TCRdb keeps only in-frame clonotypes and omits some of them. The repertoire holds roughly 100,000 clones, with roughly two thirds as singletons. As for this clone: The antigen is undetermined.

The TCR originated in a female donor in good health and CMV-seronegative. Input material: PBMCs. The chain has TRBV2 and TRBJ2-3, with 15 bases fitting TRBD2. The CDR3 DNA is TGTGCCAGCAGCAGAGGGACTAGCGGGGGGAGCACAGATACGCAGTATTTT. Its protein product is CASSRGTSGGSTDTQYF.